This T cell receptor beta chain was obtained from a study of spatial heterogeneity in lung cancer (dated 2019 in TCRdb). A note on the overall study: More beta-chain than alpha-chain transcripts were consistently detected, likely reflecting higher beta-chain transcript abundance. In the raw uncorrected reads, each unique combination of TCR and UMI appeared more than ten times on average. In non-small cell lung cancer, the study quantitatively compared TCR alpha and beta repertoires across several tumor regions, matched nontumor lung, and blood. Nonsynonymous mutation counts, determined by whole-exome sequencing of tumor tissue, were related to TCR repertoire features. Both alpha and beta chains were TCR-sequenced in samples taken at surgery, namely 220 tumor regions, under 80 matched nontumor lung samples and 55 to 60 PBMC samples.

Read against the paper, the sample's time point label means: sample taken at primary tumor resection. Without any cell sorting, TCR sequencing was performed on whole RNA extracted either from tumor and nontumor lung tissue or from cryopreserved PBMC samples. The donors were around 69 patients from the lung TRACERx cohort who had early-stage, untreated non-small cell lung cancer. Only patients with enough RNA available from two or more tumor regions were chosen for TCR sequencing. Before selection, tumor and adjacent nontumor lung specimens were reviewed by a lung pathologist. Looking up the germline V gene yields CDR1 KGHSH and CDR2 LQKENI. At the junction V is shortened by 2 bases and J by 4 bases; bases outside the gene matches: 9. The CDR3 runs 16 residues from the cysteine to the phenylalanine. Just CDR3 DNA is preserved here, 48 bases in frame from base 1. The study at large found these results: Confirming at a functional level the hypothesis that regional TCRs recognize regional mutations was considered to require additional single-cell paired TCR alpha and beta sequencing.

By share, this clonotype ranks as medium-sized (0.01 to 0.1%). No cognate antigen has been identified for it. The input lacks base qualities; no much larger clone sits a single base away. This beta chain was picked up by a library intended for alpha chains and is off target, so its count carries little meaning. The library was built by means of 5' RACE. The instrument was a NextSeq 500. To allow correction of PCR and sequencing errors, the TCR library protocol tagged every TCR cDNA molecule with a unique molecular identifier. The published analysis was carried out like this. TCR identification, UMI-based error correction and CDR3 extraction were all carried out with Decombinator tools. TCRs above a frequency of 2 per 1,000, corresponding to the top 1% of the tumor frequency distribution, were defined as expanded. Renyi diversity was calculated using the R vegan package after each repertoire was subsampled 100 times to 5,000 TCRs. CDR3 similarity networks were built from amino acid triplet string-kernel similarity, with CDR3s being connected when pairwise similarity was above 0.82. The public sequencing data were trimmed at Q25 with fastp and processed into clonotypes with MiXCR by TCRdb, which kept only in-frame beta chains. Each CDR3 protein appears once, grouped with its most common genes and DNA. The V and J calls follow TCRdb's processing rather than the paper's. This sample comprises about 11,000 distinct CDR3 sequences, around 3.9% of them detected only once. The ten most abundant clones make up just over 7.5% of the sample.

The sequenced sample was normal lung tissue next to the tumor, obtained at surgery. This chain joins TRBV18 to TRBJ2-3; 7 central nucleotides agree with TRBD2. The TCR comes from a male donor with early-stage non-small cell lung cancer. The CDR3 sequence is CASSPGGGYPPDTQYF. The sequenced DNA: TGTGCCAGCTCACCAGGCGGGGGTTATCCCCCAGATACGCAGTATTTT.